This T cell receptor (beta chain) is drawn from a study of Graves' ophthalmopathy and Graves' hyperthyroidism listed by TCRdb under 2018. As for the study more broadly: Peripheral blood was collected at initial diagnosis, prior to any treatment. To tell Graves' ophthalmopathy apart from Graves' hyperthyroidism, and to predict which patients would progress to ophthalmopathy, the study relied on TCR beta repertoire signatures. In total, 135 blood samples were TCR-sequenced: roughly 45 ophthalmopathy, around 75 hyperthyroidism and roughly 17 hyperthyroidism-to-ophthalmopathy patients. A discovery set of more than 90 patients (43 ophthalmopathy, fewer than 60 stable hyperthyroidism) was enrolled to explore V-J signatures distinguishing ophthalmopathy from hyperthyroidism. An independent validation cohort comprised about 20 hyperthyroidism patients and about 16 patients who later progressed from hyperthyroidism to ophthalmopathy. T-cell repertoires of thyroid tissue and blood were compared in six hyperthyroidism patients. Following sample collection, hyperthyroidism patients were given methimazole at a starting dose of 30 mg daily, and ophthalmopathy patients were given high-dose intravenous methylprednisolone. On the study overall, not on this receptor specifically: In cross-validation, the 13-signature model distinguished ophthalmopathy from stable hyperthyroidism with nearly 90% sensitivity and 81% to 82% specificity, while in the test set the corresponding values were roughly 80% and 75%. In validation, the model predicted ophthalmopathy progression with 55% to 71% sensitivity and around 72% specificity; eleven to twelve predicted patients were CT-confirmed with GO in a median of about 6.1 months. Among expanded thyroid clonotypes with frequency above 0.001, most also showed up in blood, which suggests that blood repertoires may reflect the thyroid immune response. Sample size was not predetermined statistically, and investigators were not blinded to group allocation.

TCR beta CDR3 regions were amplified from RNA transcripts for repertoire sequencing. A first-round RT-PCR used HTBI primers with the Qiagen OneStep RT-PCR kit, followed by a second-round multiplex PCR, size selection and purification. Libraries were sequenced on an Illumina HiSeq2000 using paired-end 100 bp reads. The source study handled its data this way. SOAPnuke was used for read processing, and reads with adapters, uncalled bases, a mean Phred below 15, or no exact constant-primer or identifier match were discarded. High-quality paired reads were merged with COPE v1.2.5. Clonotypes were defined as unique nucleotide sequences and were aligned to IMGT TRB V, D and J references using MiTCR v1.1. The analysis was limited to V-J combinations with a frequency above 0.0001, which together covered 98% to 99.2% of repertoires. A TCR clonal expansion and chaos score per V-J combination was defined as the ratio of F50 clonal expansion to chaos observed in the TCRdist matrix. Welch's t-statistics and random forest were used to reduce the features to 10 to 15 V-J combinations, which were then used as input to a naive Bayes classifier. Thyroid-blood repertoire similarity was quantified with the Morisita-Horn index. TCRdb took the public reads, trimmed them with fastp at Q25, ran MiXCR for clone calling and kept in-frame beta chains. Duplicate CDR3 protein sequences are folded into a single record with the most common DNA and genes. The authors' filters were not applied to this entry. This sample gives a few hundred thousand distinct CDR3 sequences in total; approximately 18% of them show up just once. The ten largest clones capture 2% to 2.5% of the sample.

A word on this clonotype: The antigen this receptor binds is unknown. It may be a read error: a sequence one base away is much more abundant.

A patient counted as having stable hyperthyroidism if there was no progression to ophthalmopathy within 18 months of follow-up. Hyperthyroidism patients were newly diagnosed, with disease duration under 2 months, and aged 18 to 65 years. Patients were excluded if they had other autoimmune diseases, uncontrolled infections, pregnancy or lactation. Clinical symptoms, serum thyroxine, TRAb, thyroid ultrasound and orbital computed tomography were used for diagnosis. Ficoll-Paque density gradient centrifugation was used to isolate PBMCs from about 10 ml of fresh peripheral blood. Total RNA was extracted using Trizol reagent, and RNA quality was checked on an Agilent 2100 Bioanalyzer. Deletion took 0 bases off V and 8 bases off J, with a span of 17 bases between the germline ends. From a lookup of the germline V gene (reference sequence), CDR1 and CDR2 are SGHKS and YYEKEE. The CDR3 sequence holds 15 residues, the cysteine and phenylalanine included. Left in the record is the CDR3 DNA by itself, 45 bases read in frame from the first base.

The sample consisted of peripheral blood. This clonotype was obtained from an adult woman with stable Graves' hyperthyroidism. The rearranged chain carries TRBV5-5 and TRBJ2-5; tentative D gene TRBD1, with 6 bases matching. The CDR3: CASSLEGGRGDTQYF. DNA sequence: TGTGCCAGCAGCTTGGAAGGGGGTAGAGGAGATACCCAGTACTTC.